This paragraph reports one TCR beta chain. All glioblastoma patients lacked an isocitrate dehydrogenase mutation. The data derive from a study of glioma-infiltrating T cells after dendritic cell vaccination. As for the study in general: Treatment, given 2003 to 2012, was autologous tumor lysate-pulsed dendritic cell vaccination.

This CDR3 is built from 14 residues. The V gene lost 5 bases and the J gene lost 2 bases, with 13 bases spanning the gap. CDR1 and CDR2 (germline): SGHDN, FVKESK. TCRdb's table, derived via immunoSEQ multiplex PCR, lists solely in-frame clones and lacks some. The sample carries some 87,000 clones, around 85% recorded once. The chain combines TRBV14 with TRBJ2-7, with D perhaps TRBD2 (5 bases). Sequenced here: blood, sampled before dendritic cell vaccination. The clonotype originates from a human donor with glioblastoma. The CDR3 DNA reads TGTGCCAGCAGCAAAGCAGGAGGAACCTACGAGCAGTACTTC. This gives the protein CASSKAGGTYEQYF.